The clone carrying this TCR beta chain has just a few counts. It may be a read error: a sequence one base away is much more abundant. TCRdb re-called the PCR reads through MiXCR. The repertoire holds approximately 41,000 clones, with 24% as singletons. This sample was included in a study of metastatic and nonmetastatic thyroid tumors. Each patient went into thyroid surgery without having received any treatment. This CDR3 has 11 residues. Sequenced: tumor tissue. The rearrangement uses TRBV12-3 or TRBV12-4 and TRBJ2-4; D unclear. The clonotype originates from a female donor with papillary thyroid cancer or a benign thyroid nodule (not recorded which). Some clones in this sample may be carry-over from other donors' samples. The CDR3 bases are TGTTCCAGCCGAATCGGAGACATTCAGCACTTC. Its protein is CSSRIGDIQHF.